The source of this T cell receptor (beta chain) is a study of blood T cell repertoires in COVID-19. Assay used: immunoSEQ multiplex PCR; TCRdb lists only in-frame clones, some missing. The sample carries roughly 290,000 clones, around 89% recorded once. The CDR3 loop spans 15 amino acids. The germline V gene has CDR1 MNHEY and CDR2 SVGAGI. Germline trimming cut 6 bases from V and 0 bases from J; bases unmatched to any gene: 5. Sequencing was carried out using peripheral blood. The clonotype comes from a man aged 30 to 39 with acute or convalescent COVID-19. The chain is built from TRBV6-5 and TRBJ2-3, with 8 bases identical to TRBD2. The CDR3: CASSLLADSTDTQYF. DNA of the CDR3: TGTGCCAGCAGCCTACTAGCGGATAGCACAGATACGCAGTATTTT.